The 9 T cell receptor beta chains listed next were all sequenced from one sample in a study of blood T cell repertoires in COVID-19 (dated by TCRdb to the early 2020s). To prepare the library, the immunoSEQ multiplex PCR assay was applied. TCRdb mirrors the immuneACCESS table, restricted to in-frame sequences. Some clones are absent from its copies; in checked studies, under half trace to an unresolved V gene, and the reason for the others is unknown. In all, the sample holds about 120,000 clones, and about 91% of those were seen once. The top ten constitute 10% of the sample. Sequenced material: peripheral blood. Every receptor here comes from a middle-aged man with acute or convalescent COVID-19.

The chain recombines TRBV7-9 with TRBJ1-1, with 11 bases that match TRBD1. The V segment lost 3 bases and the J segment 5 bases; nucleotides outside the gene matches: 8. Germline V gives CDR1 SEHNR, CDR2 FQNEAQ (reference sequence). The CDR3 has 16 amino acids. The CDR3 DNA reads as TGTGCCAGCAGCTTTCATCCGGACAGGGGGCTAACTGAAGCTTTCTTT. Its translation is CASSFHPDRGLTEAFF.

The gene calls are TRBV27 and TRBJ1-1; perhaps TRBD1 as D (5 bases). V lost 5 bases and J lost 5, with 18 bases in between. This CDR3 comprises 15 residues. Germline CDR1 reads MNHEY; CDR2 reads SMNVEV (reference sequence). DNA for the CDR3: TGTGCCAGCAGTCTCTTGAAGGGGCTAGATACTGAAGCTTTCTTT. Translating it yields CASSLLKGLDTEAFF.

The CDR3 here is CASIKSGRSVEKLFF. The CDR3 DNA reads as TGTGCCAGTATAAAAAGTGGGAGGAGTGTTGAAAAACTGTTTTTT. The genes are TRBV19 and TRBJ1-4; D call uncertain. V lost 7 bases and J 7 bases, leaving 19 bases between the germline ends. CDR3 size: 15 residues. Germline CDR1 LNHDA, CDR2 SQIVND (reference sequence).

CDR3 sequence (DNA): TGTGCCAGCAGTTTAGAGGGGGCCCGTTCACCCCTCCACTTT. It codes for CASSLEGARSPLHF. This chain connects TRBV27 to TRBJ1-6; 7 nucleotides align to TRBD1. With V trimmed by 2 bases and J by 9 bases, 4 bases remained unmatched. The CDR3 runs to 14 residues. The germline CDR1 and CDR2 sequences are MNHEY and SMNVEV (reference sequence).

The CDR3 DNA follows: TGCAGCGCCCGCCCAACGACAGGGGGTGGCACAGATACGCAGTATTTT. This codes for CSARPTTGGGTDTQYF. This sequence joins TRBV29-1 and TRBJ2-3, with TRBD1 matching over 9 bases. With V trimmed by 7 bases and J by 1 base, 12 bases remained unmatched. CDR1 and CDR2 (germline): SQVTM, ANQGSEA. The CDR3 totals 16 residues.

The genes are TRBV7-9 and TRBJ1-1; no clear D gene. V lost 1 base, J lost 4 bases, and 7 bases lay in between. The CDR3 covers 13 residues. Germline V CDR1 and CDR2: SEHNR, FQNEAQ (reference sequence). In DNA form, the CDR3 reads TGTGCCAGCAGCTTAGGGGAGGGCACTGAAGCTTTCTTT. Translating gives CASSLGEGTEAFF.

J is TRBJ1-2 and V is TRBV4-1; TRBD1 might be the D (5 bases). The CDR3 is 15 amino acids. CDR1 is MGHRA and CDR2 is YSYEKL in the germline V gene. Trimming stripped 1 base from V and 8 bases from J, with 17 bases between. CDR3 loop: CASSQGNQGRIGYTF. CDR3 in DNA: TGCGCCAGCAGCCAAGGGAACCAGGGAAGGATCGGCTACACCTTC.

The gene calls are TRBV6-5 and TRBJ2-7; tentatively, D is TRBD2 (6 bases). CDR3 length equals 13 residues. Germline CDR1 is MNHEY and CDR2 is SVGAGI. Trimming removed 6 bases from V and 3 bases from J, with 12 bases in between. In nucleotides, the CDR3 is TGTGCCAGCAGACCGGGACTTTTCTACGAGCAGTACTTC. This sequence encodes CASRPGLFYEQYF.

This clone has a single count. The rearrangement joins TRBV2 to TRBJ1-2; possibly TRBD1 for D (6 bases). CDR3 length: 13 residues. Germline-derived CDR1 and CDR2 are SNHLY and FYNNEI. V dropped 8 bases and J dropped 4 bases, with 14 bases sitting between them. CDR3 coding DNA: TGTGCCAGCTCCAGGGACACGAGCTATGGCTACACCTTC. As protein: CASSRDTSYGYTF. The whole variable domain, remainder taken from reference TRBV2 and TRBJ1-2, is EPEVTQTPSHQVTQMGQEVILRCVPISNHLYFYWYRQILGQKVEFLVSFYNNEISEKSEIFDDQFSVERPDGSNFTLKIRSTKLEDSAMYFCASSRDTSYGYTFGSGTRLTVV.